This T cell receptor (beta chain) was identified during a study of shared clonotypes between healthy human individuals. Whole-study context: Per-donor plates numbered three CD4 naive, three CD4 memory, two CD8 naive and one CD8 memory.

Using immunoSEQ multiplex PCR, the repertoire was profiled, and TCRdb retains in-frame clones only, with some absent. The sample yields roughly 2 million clones, about 95% seen once. V dropped 6 bases and J dropped 2 bases, with 12 bases sitting between them. From germline, CDR1 is SNHLY and CDR2 FYNNEI. This CDR3 comprises 14 residues. The rearrangement uses TRBV2 and TRBJ2-3, with D uncertain. The TCR was taken from a man between 18 and 29 years old in good health. What was sequenced was naive CD4+ T cells sorted from blood. The subset denotes: CD45RA+ positively selected. CDR3 nucleotides: TGTGCCAGCAGCGAGAGACGGTTCACAGATACGCAGTATTTT. This translates into CASSERRFTDTQYF.